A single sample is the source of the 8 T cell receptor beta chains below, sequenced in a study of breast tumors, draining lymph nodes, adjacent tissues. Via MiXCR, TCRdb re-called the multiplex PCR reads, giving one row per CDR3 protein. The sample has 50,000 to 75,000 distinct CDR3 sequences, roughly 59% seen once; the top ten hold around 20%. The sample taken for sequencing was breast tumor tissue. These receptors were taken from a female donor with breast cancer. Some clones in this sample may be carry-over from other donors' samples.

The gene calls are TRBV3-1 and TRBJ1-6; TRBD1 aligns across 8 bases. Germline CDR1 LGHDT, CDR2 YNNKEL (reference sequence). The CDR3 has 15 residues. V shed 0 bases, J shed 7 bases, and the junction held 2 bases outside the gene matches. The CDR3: CASSQDWTGNSPLHF. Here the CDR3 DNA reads TGTGCCAGCAGCCAAGATTGGACAGGGAATTCACCCCTCCACTTT.

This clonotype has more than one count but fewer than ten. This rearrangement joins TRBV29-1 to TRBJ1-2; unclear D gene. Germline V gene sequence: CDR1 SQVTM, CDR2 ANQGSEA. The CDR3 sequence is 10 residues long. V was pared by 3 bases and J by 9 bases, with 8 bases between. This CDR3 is CSVDDGSYTF. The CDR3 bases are TGCAGCGTTGACGACGGAAGCTACACCTTC.

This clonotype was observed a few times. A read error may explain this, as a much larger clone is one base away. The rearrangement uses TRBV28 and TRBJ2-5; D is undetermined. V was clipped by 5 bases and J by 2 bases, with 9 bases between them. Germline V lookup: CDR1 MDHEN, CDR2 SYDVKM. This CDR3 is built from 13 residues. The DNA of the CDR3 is TGTGCCAGCAGTCCCCAAAGGCAAGAGACCCAGTACTTC. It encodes CASSPQRQETQYF.

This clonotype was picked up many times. CDR3 DNA: TGTGCCAGCAGCATAGAAGACAGGGCTGGGGCCAACGTCCTGACTTTC. Encoded protein: CASSIEDRAGANVLTF. This chain uses TRBV5-6 with TRBJ2-6, with 7 nucleotides matching TRBD1. V was pared by 4 bases and J by 2 bases, with 6 bases of the junction left unmatched. CDR1 and CDR2 (germline): SGHDT, YYEEEE. The length of the CDR3 is 16 residues.

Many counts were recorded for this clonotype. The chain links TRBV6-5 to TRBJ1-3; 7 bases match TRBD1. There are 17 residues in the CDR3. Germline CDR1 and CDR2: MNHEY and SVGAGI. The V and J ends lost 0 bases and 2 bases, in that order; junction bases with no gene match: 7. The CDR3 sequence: CASSYSRGRLAGNTIYF. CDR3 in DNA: TGTGCCAGCAGTTACTCAAGGGGGCGGTTGGCTGGAAACACCATATATTTT.

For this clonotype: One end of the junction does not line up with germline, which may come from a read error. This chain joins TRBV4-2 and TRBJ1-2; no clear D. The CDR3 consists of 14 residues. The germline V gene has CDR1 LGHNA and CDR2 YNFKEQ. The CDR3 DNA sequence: TGTGTCAGCCGAACGAGGAAGGGCGCGGCTGGCTACACCTTC. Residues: CVSRTRKGAAGYTF.

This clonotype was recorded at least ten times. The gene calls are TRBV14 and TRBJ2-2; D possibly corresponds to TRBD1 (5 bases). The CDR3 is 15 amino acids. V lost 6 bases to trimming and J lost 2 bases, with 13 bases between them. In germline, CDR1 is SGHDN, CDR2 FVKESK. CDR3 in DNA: TGTGCCAGCAGGGAGCAGGGTATAAACACCGGGGAGCTGTTTTTT. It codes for CASREQGINTGELFF.

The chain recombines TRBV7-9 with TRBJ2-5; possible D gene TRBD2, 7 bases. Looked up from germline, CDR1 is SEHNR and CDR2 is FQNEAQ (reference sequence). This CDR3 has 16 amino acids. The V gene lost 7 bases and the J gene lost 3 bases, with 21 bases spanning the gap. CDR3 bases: TGTGCCAGCACCACCATAGGGGGGGCCGGGAAAGAGACCCAGTACTTC. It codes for CASTTIGGAGKETQYF.